Sequencing of this T cell receptor beta chain was carried out in a study of CD8 T cells in Susac syndrome. Trimming left V 3 bases short and J 4 bases short, with 13 bases between. CDR1 and CDR2 (germline): SGHDN, FVKESK. This CDR3 is built from 15 residues. The multiple sclerosis controls were treatment-naive patients, and their relapsing-remitting disease was stable or active. A quantity of about 0.5 to 1 ug RNA underwent reverse transcription using random hexamers. Each CDR3 protein is one row after TCRdb ran MiXCR on the immunoSEQ multiplex PCR reads. The data show 250,000 to 300,000 distinct CDR3 sequences, 70% to 90% seen once.

The sequence was collected from a human donor with multiple sclerosis. The chain couples TRBV14 to TRBJ2-1; D may be TRBD2 (6 bases). The sequencing sample was made of CD8+ T cells from PBMCs. As DNA, the CDR3 is TGTGCCAGCAGCCAGGTACCGGGACTTTACAATGAGCAGTTCTTC. It translates to CASSQVPGLYNEQFF.